Listed below are T cell receptor beta chains from one sample, sequenced in a study of shared clonotypes between healthy human individuals. Sequencing was performed with immunoSEQ multiplex PCR; in TCRdb, only in-frame clones are kept and a portion is missing. Of about 2 million clones listed, less than 95% are singletons. The sequencing sample was made of naive CD8+ T cells sorted from blood. These receptors were taken from a young man in good health. Both conserved end residues are part of each CDR3. The D gene is left open where the match is weak. Only some rows state a clone size, as once, few, many or a class for expanded clones.

V	size	J	D	DNA	CDR3
TRBV7-9	-	TRBJ1-1	-	TGTGCCAGCAGCCCGGCGGCTCGTCTGGAAGTAGGGGCTTTCTTT	CASSPAARLEVGAFF
TRBV9	few	TRBJ1-5	TRBD1	TGTGCCAGCAGCACCGGACAGGACAATCAGCCCCAGCATTTT	CASSTGQDNQPQHF
TRBV7-2	-	TRBJ2-7	-	TGTGCCAGCAGCTCCCGGGCGGCAGACCGCTACGAGCAGTACTTC	CASSSRAADRYEQYF
TRBV13	-	TRBJ2-7	-	TGTGCCAGCGGTGGGGGTACCGAGCAGTACTTC	CASGGGTEQYF
TRBV28	-	TRBJ2-3	TRBD2	TGTGCCAGCAGCAGGAGGGGCCTTGGCGGGGGGGCGACAGATACGCAGTATTTT	CASSRRGLGGGATDTQYF
TRBV6-5	-	TRBJ1-1	-	TGTGCCAGCACCGCAACGGAGGATGAAGCTTTCTTT	CASTATEDEAFF
TRBV27	-	TRBJ2-2	-	TGTGCCAGCAGGGGCGGGGGCCCTAACACCGGGGAGCTGTTTTTT	CASRGGGPNTGELFF
TRBV5-6	-	TRBJ2-2	TRBD1	TGTGCCAGCAGCTTGCCCGGGGACAGGGGGCCGAACACCGGGGAGCTGTTTTTT	CASSLPGDRGPNTGELFF
TRBV9	-	TRBJ1-2	-	TGTGCCAGCAGCGGGTCCGGACAGTACTATGGCTACACCTTC	CASSGSGQYYGYTF
TRBV5-1	few	TRBJ1-1	-	TGCGCCAGCAGCTTGGGCAGCTCCCAAGTGAACACTGAAGCTTTCTTT	CASSLGSSQVNTEAFF
TRBV6-6	-	TRBJ1-1	-	TGTGCCAGCAGTAACAGTGGCTTGAACACTGAAGCTTTCTTT	CASSNSGLNTEAFF
TRBV4-3	-	TRBJ1-1	-	TGCGCCAGCAGGGATGGACTGGCCGAGGACACTGAAGCTTTCTTT	CASRDGLAEDTEAFF
TRBV28	-	TRBJ1-4	-	TGTGCCAGCAGTTTAGTGGGATCGGGTGAAAAACTGTTTTTT	CASSLVGSGEKLFF
TRBV5-1	-	TRBJ2-7	TRBD1	TGCGCCAGCAGCCTACGAACGGGACAGGGATACGAGCAGTACTTC	CASSLRTGQGYEQYF
TRBV4-1	-	TRBJ1-3	-	TGCGCCAGCAGCCAAGGTGGAAGCTCTGGAAACACCATATATTTT	CASSQGGSSGNTIYF